This TCR beta chain was recovered during a study of blood T cells in healthy people across ages. A sample-barcoded 5' primer and a J-beta primer mix were used in a second PCR of roughly 7 to 12 cycles. MiXCR was run by TCRdb on the 5' RACE reads, yielding one entry per CDR3 protein. The table has about 1,800,000 distinct CDR3 sequences, over 25% seen once. CDR3 length equals 16 residues. Germline CDR1 and CDR2: SNHLY and FYNNEI. V lost 2 bases, J lost 2 bases, and 13 bases lay in between. The sample was blood. The V call is TRBV2, the J call TRBJ2-1; TRBD1 is a possible D gene (7 bases). This clonotype originated in a woman aged 25-40 years in good health. The CDR3 bases are TGTGCCAGCAGTGAATGGCCAGGGGGGACCTACAATGAGCAGTTCTTC. Its protein product is CASSEWPGGTYNEQFF.